This T cell receptor (beta chain) originates from a study of T cell responses to AZD1222 COVID-19 vaccine. As concerns this clone: Its antigen is still unknown.

Study conclusions and caveats: Of spike-specific TCRs, nearly half reportedly target regions left unmutated in variants. Sampled repertoires all dated from after the peak T cell response. Donor demographics were predominantly white British with a female majority; clonal diversity may be underestimated.

V lost 4 bases and J 0 bases, leaving 14 bases between the germline ends. The CDR3 totals 16 residues. The germline V gene has CDR1 SEHNR and CDR2 FQNEAQ (reference sequence). Pooling was applied to second doses at about 4 or about 12 weeks. Profiling relied on immunoSEQ multiplex PCR, and the TCRdb table lists in-frame clones only, not all of them. The table includes about 120,000 clones, 93% detected once. The clonotype was recovered from an adult who received the AZD1222 COVID-19 vaccine. The chain uses TRBV7-9 and TRBJ2-3; D is perhaps TRBD1 or TRBD2 (5 bases each). Sequenced here: peripheral blood, sampled 28 days after the second AZD1222 dose. Written as DNA, the CDR3 is TGTGCCAGCAGCTCCGCCGGGACCCGTAGCACAGATACGCAGTATTTT. Translation: CASSSAGTRSTDTQYF.